This T cell receptor (beta chain) was profiled in a study of T cell responses to AZD1222 COVID-19 vaccine. Study conclusions and caveats: Clonal diversity may have been underestimated in mostly white British donors.

The CDR3 is made up of 15 amino acids. The germline V and J ends were trimmed by 5 bases and 5 bases, with 16 bases remaining between them. From germline, CDR1 is SGHNT and CDR2 YENEEA. Of note for this clone: Its antigen is not known.

Sequencing used immunoSEQ multiplex PCR; TCRdb keeps in-frame clones, though not all of them. The sample yields around 140,000 clones, over 75% seen once. The receptor was isolated from an adult who received the MenACWY meningococcal vaccine as a control. This chain uses TRBV11-3 with TRBJ2-1; perhaps TRBD2 as D (6 bases). The specimen was peripheral blood, collected 28 days after the second dose of the MenACWY control vaccine. CDR3 region: CASSGVGGSDNEQFF. The CDR3 DNA reads TGTGCCAGCAGCGGTGTTGGGGGGTCGGACAATGAGCAGTTCTTC.